This T cell receptor (beta chain) was found in a study of shared clonotypes between healthy human individuals. Study outcomes and limitations: What rarefaction showed was incomplete sorted-subset sequencing despite large depth.

The naive CD8 subset, CD45RO-negative cells positively selected for CCR7, excluded terminally differentiated effector memory CD45RA+ cells. Details on this clone: Its specificity is unknown.

V was pared by 5 bases and J by 0 bases, with 8 bases between. CDR3 length: 13 amino acids. Looked up from germline, CDR1 is SGHTA and CDR2 is FQGNSA. Per the original methods: ImmunoSEQ gave junction-only sequences without quality scores, so filtering differed. Assay: immunoSEQ multiplex PCR; the TCRdb copy retains only in-frame clones and omits some. V and J calls and clone size come straight from that table; D and trimming were deduced from the DNA. The sample yields some 580,000 clones, 95% to 98% seen once. Sequencing was performed on naive CD8+ T cells sorted from blood. The clonotype was recovered from a man between 25 and 39 years old in good health. This chain uses TRBV7-2 with TRBJ2-7, with unresolved D. CDR3 amino acids: CASSGSHSYEQYF. The CDR3 DNA reads as TGTGCCAGCAGCGGAAGTCACTCCTACGAGCAGTACTTC.